Only one count was recorded for the clone carrying this T cell receptor beta chain. The CDR3 length is 14 residues. The V end lost 7 bases, the J end lost 4 bases, and 16 bases lay between the germline ends. Germline V lookup: CDR1 LNHDA, CDR2 SQIVND (reference sequence). These data are taken from a study of brain T cells in children with intractable seizures. Regarding time point: blood from clinic visit 5 months post-surgery; TSC patient then seizure free. Clones were sequenced by immunoSEQ multiplex PCR, and TCRdb holds only the in-frame ones, with some missing. The table includes 340,000 or so clones, 85% to 95% detected once.

V and J are TRBV19 and TRBJ2-5; TRBD2 is a possible D gene (6 bases). This sequence originates from a boy under three years old with tuberous sclerosis and intractable seizures. Sequencing was performed on peripheral blood, taken approximately 5 months after surgery. The CDR3 reads CASMGRQWGETQYF. The CDR3 DNA is TGTGCCAGTATGGGGAGGCAGTGGGGAGAGACCCAGTACTTC.